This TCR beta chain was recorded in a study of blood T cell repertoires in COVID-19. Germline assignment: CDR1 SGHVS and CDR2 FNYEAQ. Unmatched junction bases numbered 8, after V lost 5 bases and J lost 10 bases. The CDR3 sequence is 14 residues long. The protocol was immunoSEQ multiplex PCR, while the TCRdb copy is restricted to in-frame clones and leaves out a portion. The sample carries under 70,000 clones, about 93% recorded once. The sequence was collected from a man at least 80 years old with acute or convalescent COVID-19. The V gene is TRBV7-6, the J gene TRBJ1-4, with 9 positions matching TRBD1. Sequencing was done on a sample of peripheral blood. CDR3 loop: CASSQGDRVGKLFF. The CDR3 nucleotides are TGTGCCAGCAGCCAGGGGGACAGGGTTGGAAAACTGTTTTTT.